This T cell receptor (beta chain) is from a study of cytomegalovirus exposure and HLA in healthy donors. The CDR3 runs 14 residues. V lost 5 bases to trimming and J lost 0 bases, with 11 bases between them. CDR1 and CDR2 (germline): LNHDA, SQIVND (reference sequence). With 60 Vbeta and 13 Jbeta primers, the PCR was carried out. Sequencing used immunoSEQ multiplex PCR; TCRdb keeps in-frame clones, though not all of them. The sample contains some 62,000 clones, about 87% of which appear only once. The rearrangement links TRBV19 to TRBJ2-7, with TRBD2 as a possible D gene (5 bases). The TCR comes from a man between 18 and 29 years old in good health and CMV-seronegative. Material for sequencing was PBMCs. The DNA of the CDR3 is TGTGCCAGTAGTTGGACTGAAAGCTCCTACGAGCAGTACTTC. Protein: CASSWTESSYEQYF.